A selection of T cell receptor beta chains follows, all from one sample in a study of long-term antiretroviral therapy in people with HIV. The method was immunoSEQ multiplex PCR; TCRdb's version includes in-frame clones alone and lacks a portion of them. This table has around 25,000 clones, roughly three quarters appearing once. The sample here was unsorted PBMCs, taken 1.1 years before starting antiretroviral therapy. These receptors all stem from a woman aged 35 to 49 with HIV. Each CDR3 is given with its conserved first and last residue.

CASSFGLEQFF	TRBV7-2	TRBJ2-1
CASSYRGGTYEQYF	TRBV27	TRBJ2-7
CASSHWRTGAYEQYF	TRBV7-8	TRBJ2-7
CASNPVPGYEQYF	TRBV2	TRBJ2-7
CSVGEAYSNQPQHF	TRBV29-1	TRBJ1-5
CASSLAGLSRGLNTEAFF	TRBV5-1	TRBJ1-1
CASSGTGLAGTGEQYF	TRBV10-1	TRBJ2-7
CSVWDRGRGELFF	TRBV29-1	TRBJ2-2
CAWSPMPDSPLHF	TRBV30	TRBJ1-6
CASSLTGTGLREQYF	TRBV7-9	TRBJ2-7
CASSLGTGTEAFF	TRBV5-4	TRBJ1-1
CAWSVVHSSGNTIYF	TRBV30	TRBJ1-3
CASSLAPGSSYEQYF	TRBV5-6	TRBJ2-7
CASSYQNQPQHF	TRBV6-5	TRBJ1-5
CAWSVEGAAAGELFF	TRBV30	TRBJ2-2
CAIRRGDGNTGELFF	TRBV2	TRBJ2-2
CASSQNSDRTYNEQFF	TRBV4-3	TRBJ2-1
CASSIVGGATGELFF	TRBV19	TRBJ2-2
CASSLSAGGIGYGYTF	TRBV7-2	TRBJ1-2
CAWSAPNTIYF	TRBV30	TRBJ1-3
CASSSGPGTGGYEQYF	TRBV5-4	TRBJ2-7
CASSLSGEQYF	TRBV4-1	TRBJ2-7
CASSLGISSGNTIYF	TRBV5-1	TRBJ1-3
CASSHFGNTIYF	TRBV4-3	TRBJ1-3